The 9 T cell receptor beta chains below come from one sample, sequenced in a study of CD8+ T cells in alopecia areata. Time point reported: mouse skin 6 weeks after grafting, around onset of hair loss. In each case, RNA was isolated and then reverse transcribed into cDNA as the sequencing template. Using immunoSEQ multiplex PCR, the repertoire was profiled, and TCRdb retains in-frame clones only, with some absent. The sample was found to contain around 5,900 clones, and every one recurs. The sample in question was skin, obtained at week 6. The receptor set was obtained from a C3H/HeJ mouse with alopecia areata. Strain haplotype (MHC): H2-k.

A note on this clone: Here the gene names and germline are mouse. The part of the CDR3 DNA that was read is TGTGCCAGCAGCCAAACTGGGAGTCAAAAC. Protein sequence: CASSQTGSQN. The CDR3 reads in full as CASSQTGSQNTLYF. The V call is TRBV14, the J call TRBJ2-4; weak D call: TRBD2 (6 bases). The CDR3 end is not reached by the read, which stops 4 residues before it; the germline J gene fills it in. The germline V gene has CDR1 SGHDT and CDR2 FRDEAV. This CDR3 comprises 14 residues. The V and J ends lost 5 bases and 0 bases respectively, with 10 bases between them. Supplemented by reference TRBV14 and TRBJ2-4, the full variable domain reads EAGVTQSPRYAVLQEGQAVSFWCDPISGHDTLYWYQQPRDQGPQLLVYFRDEAVIDNSQLPSDRFSAVRPKGTNSTLKIQSAKQGDTATYLCASSQTGSQNTLYFGAGTRLSVL.

This clone has a handful of counts. Gene names are the mouse ones. The read stops 4 residues short of the end of the CDR3; the missing end is completed from the germline J gene. The chain recombines TRBV19 with TRBJ1-1; D may be TRBD1 (5 bases). The CDR3 runs 14 residues. Germline lookup yields CDR1 FNHDT and CDR2 SITEND (reference sequence). V was pared by 2 bases and J by 0 bases, with 8 bases between. The CDR3: CASSIRGQNTEVFF. The covered CDR3 bases are TGTGCCAGCAGTATTAGGGGACAGAACACA. The full variable domain, completed using reference TRBV19 and TRBJ1-1, is GGIITQTPKFLIGQEGQKLTLKCQQNFNHDTMYWYRQDSGKGLRLIYYSITENDLQKGDLSEGYDASREKKSSFSLTVTSAQKNEMAVFLCASSIRGQNTEVFFGKGTRLTVV.

This clone was detected many times. Genes and germline are mouse. The CDR3 end lies 4 residues beyond the end of the read and is filled in from the germline J gene. The gene calls are TRBV13-1 and TRBJ2-2; 9 nucleotides align to TRBD1. This CDR3 spans 16 amino acids. Trimming at V came to 0 bases and at J to 2 bases, leaving 2 bases not matched to a gene. The V gene's germline CDR1 is NSHNY and CDR2 SYGAGN. CDR3 sequence: CASSDGTGENTGQLYF. The sequenced part of the CDR3 DNA is TGTGCCAGCAGTGATGGGACAGGGGAGAACACCGGG.

A few counts support this clone. Genes here carry mouse names. The read halts 4 residues ahead of the CDR3 end, with the missing end drawn from the germline J gene. The gene calls are TRBV13-1 and TRBJ2-3; 7 nucleotides match TRBD2. The CDR3 has 14 amino acids. Trimming cost V 7 bases and J 2 bases; bases outside gene matches: 7. In germline, CDR1 is NSHNY, CDR2 SYGAGN. CDR3 residues: CASSSDWIAETLYF. The CDR3 bases that were read are TGTGCCAGCTCTTCGGACTGGATTGCAGAA.

In this sample, this clone turned up many times. The gene symbols are mouse symbols. The read ends 4 residues shy of where the CDR3 ends; the end is completed using the germline J gene. The chain has TRBV13-3 and TRBJ2-4, with 12 bases that match TRBD2. Germline values: CDR1 NNHDY, CDR2 SYVADS. V lost 5 bases, J lost 3 bases, and 4 bases stayed unmatched. The CDR3 covers 15 residues. The DNA read from the CDR3 is TGTGCCAGCAGGGTGACTGGGGGGGCGCAAAAC. Its protein is CASRVTGGAQN. The complete CDR3 sequence is CASRVTGGAQNTLYF.

This clone was picked up a small number of times. Genes and germline come from the mouse. The read terminates 4 residues before the CDR3 end, so the remaining end is supplied by the germline J gene. V usage is TRBV13-3 and J usage is TRBJ1-1; possibly TRBD1 for D (5 bases). The CDR3 length is 14 residues. Germline-derived CDR1 and CDR2 are NNHDY and SYVADS. V lost 2 bases and J lost 1, with 9 bases in between. Incomplete CDR3 DNA: TGTGCCAGCAGTGAAGGGCAGGGAAACACA. Residues: CASSEGQGNT. The whole CDR3 sequence is CASSEGQGNTEVFF.

Concerning this clone itself: Germline and genes: mouse. The CDR3 end lies 4 residues beyond the end of the read and is filled in from the germline J gene. The V gene is TRBV13-2, the J gene TRBJ1-1; 9 positions agree with TRBD1. After removal of 3 bases from V and 1 base from J, the junction contained 4 bases not matched to a gene. The CDR3 is made up of 15 amino acids. Germline V CDR1 and CDR2: NNHNN, SYGAGS (reference sequence). The part of the CDR3 DNA that was read is TGTGCCAGCGGTGTCGGGACAGGGCTAAACACA. Its translation is CASGVGTGLNT. The complete CDR3 sequence is CASGVGTGLNTEVFF.

The table lists this clone with many counts. Germline and genes here are mouse. Read data end 4 residues before the CDR3 end; the end is taken from the germline J gene. The chain recombines TRBV5 with TRBJ2-7, with 12 bases that match TRBD2. This CDR3 comprises 16 residues. Germline lookup yields CDR1 LGHNA and CDR2 YNLKQL (reference sequence). The CDR3 DNA, read in part, is TGTGCCAGCAGCCAAGGACTGGGGGGGCGATTATAT. This gives the protein CASSQGLGGRLY. The entire CDR3 reads CASSQGLGGRLYEQYF.

On this clone: Gene names follow the mouse nomenclature. The CDR3 extends 4 residues past the end of the read, so its final part is completed from the germline J gene. This chain connects TRBV3 to TRBJ1-2; tentative D call: TRBD1 (6 bases). The CDR3 extends over 12 amino acids. The V end was cut by 4 bases, the J end by 3 bases, with 6 bases between. Germline V gene lookup returns CDR1 SNHLY and CDR2 FYNGKV (reference sequence). CDR3 sequence reads: CASSSGDSDYTF. CDR3 DNA (partial): TGTGCCAGCAGCTCAGGGGACTCC.